Below, one T cell receptor (beta chain) is given with its context. The data were taken from a study of monozygotic twins with inflammatory bowel disease. Germline V gene sequence: CDR1 SGHRS, CDR2 YFSETQ. The length of the CDR3 is 15 residues. TCRdb re-called the 5' RACE reads; one entry per CDR3 protein, DNA not given. The sample totals some 130,000 distinct CDR3 sequences. Specimen: blood. J is TRBJ1-6 and V is TRBV5-1; as DNA is missing, the TRBD1 call by TCRdb cannot be tested. This clonotype originated in a human donor with ulcerative colitis or Crohn's disease, or a healthy co-twin of an affected twin (not recorded which). This chain's CDR3 is CASSLDGAANSPLHF.